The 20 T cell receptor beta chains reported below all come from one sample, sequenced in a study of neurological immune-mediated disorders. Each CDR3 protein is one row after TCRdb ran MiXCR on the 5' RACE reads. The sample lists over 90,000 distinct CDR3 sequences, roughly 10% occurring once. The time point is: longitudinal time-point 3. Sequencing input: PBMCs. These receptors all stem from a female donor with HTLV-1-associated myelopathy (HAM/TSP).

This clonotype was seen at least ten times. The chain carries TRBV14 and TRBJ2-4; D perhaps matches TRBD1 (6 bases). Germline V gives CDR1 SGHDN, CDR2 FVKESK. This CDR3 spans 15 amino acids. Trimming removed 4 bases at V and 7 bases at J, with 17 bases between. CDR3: CASSLTGKGWNIQYF. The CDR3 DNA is TGTGCCAGCAGCCTCACAGGGAAAGGATGGAACATTCAGTACTTC.

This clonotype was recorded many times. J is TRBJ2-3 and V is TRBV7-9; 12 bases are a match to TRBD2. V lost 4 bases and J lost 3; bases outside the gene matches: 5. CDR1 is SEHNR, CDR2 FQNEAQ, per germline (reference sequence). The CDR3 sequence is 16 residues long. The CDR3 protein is CASSYWTSGDTDTQYF. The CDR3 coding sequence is TGTGCCAGCAGCTACTGGACTAGCGGGGATACAGATACGCAGTATTTT.

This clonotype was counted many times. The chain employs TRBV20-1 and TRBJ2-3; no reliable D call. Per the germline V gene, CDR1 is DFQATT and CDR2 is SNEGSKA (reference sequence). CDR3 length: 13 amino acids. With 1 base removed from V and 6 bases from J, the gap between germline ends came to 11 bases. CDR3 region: CSARVTSLDTQYF. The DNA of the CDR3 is TGCAGTGCTAGAGTGACCTCTCTGGATACGCAGTATTTT.

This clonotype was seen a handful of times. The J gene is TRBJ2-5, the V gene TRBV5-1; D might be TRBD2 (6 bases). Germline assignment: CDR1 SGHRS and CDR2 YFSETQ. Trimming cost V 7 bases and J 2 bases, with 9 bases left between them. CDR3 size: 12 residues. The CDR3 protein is CASRDSQETQYF. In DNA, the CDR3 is TGCGCCAGCCGGGACTCACAAGAGACCCAGTACTTC.

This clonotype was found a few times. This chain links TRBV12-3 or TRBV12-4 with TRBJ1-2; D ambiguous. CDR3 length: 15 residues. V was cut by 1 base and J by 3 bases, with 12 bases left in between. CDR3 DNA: TGTGCCAGCAGTTTAGAGCACAAACGGCACTATGGCTACACCTTC. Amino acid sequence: CASSLEHKRHYGYTF.

The CDR3 spells CAGIPRTNSNEQFF. CDR3 sequence (DNA): TGTGCCGGCATCCCCAGGACTAACAGCAATGAGCAGTTCTTC. The rearrangement joins TRBV7-9 to TRBJ2-1; the D gene is possibly TRBD2 (6 bases). V lost 11 bases, J lost 6 bases, and 20 bases lay in between. This CDR3 comprises 14 residues. Looked up from germline, CDR1 is SEHNR and CDR2 is FQNEAQ (reference sequence).

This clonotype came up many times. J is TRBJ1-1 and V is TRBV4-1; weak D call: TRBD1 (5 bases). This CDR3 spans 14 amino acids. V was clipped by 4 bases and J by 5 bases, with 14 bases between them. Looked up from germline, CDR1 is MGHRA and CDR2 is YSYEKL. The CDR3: CASSLLPGNTEAFF. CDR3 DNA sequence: TGCGCCAGCAGCCTACTCCCAGGGAATACTGAAGCTTTCTTT.

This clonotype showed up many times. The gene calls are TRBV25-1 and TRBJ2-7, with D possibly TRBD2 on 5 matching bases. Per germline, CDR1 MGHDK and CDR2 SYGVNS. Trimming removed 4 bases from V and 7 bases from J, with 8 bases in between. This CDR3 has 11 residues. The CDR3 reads CASSVWREQYF. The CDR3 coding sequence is TGTGCCAGCAGTGTCTGGAGGGAGCAGTACTTC.

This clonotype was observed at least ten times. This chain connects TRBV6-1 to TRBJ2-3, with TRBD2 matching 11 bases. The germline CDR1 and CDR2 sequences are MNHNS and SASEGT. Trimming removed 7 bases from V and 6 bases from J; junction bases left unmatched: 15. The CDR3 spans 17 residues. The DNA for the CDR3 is TGTGCCAGCACCGGGAGTCATAGCGGGGGGGCGCTGGATACGCAGTATTTT. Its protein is CASTGSHSGGALDTQYF.

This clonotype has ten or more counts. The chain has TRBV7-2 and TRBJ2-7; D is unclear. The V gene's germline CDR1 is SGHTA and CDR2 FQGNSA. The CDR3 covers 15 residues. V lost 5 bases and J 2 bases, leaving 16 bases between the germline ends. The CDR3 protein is CASSPKATTAYEQYF. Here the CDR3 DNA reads TGTGCCAGCAGCCCTAAGGCCACAACCGCCTACGAGCAGTACTTC.

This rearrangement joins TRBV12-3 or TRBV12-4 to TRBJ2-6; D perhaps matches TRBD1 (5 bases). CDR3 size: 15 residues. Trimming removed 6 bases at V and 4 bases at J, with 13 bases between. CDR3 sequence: CASRTARAGANVLTF. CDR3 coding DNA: TGTGCCAGCAGGACAGCTAGGGCGGGGGCCAACGTCCTGACTTTC.

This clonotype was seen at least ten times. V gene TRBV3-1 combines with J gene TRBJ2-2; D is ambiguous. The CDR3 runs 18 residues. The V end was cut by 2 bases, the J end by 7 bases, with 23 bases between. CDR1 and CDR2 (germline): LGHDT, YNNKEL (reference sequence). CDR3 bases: TGTGCCAGCAGCCAACCCCCGGGCCAGTACCTTCTGGACGGGGAGCTGTTTTTT. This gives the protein CASSQPPGQYLLDGELFF.

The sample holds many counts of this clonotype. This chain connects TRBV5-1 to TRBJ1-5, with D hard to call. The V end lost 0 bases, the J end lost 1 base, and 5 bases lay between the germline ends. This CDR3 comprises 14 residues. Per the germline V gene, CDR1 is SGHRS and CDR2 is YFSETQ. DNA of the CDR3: TGCGCCAGCAGCTTGGACACCAGCAATCAGCCCCAGCATTTT. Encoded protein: CASSLDTSNQPQHF.

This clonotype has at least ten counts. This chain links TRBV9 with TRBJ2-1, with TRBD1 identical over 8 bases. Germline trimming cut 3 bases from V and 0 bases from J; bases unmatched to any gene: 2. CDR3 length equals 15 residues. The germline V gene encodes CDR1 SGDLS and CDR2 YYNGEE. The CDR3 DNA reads TGTGCCAGCAGCGCAGACAGGGGCTCCTACAATGAGCAGTTCTTC. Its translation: CASSADRGSYNEQFF.

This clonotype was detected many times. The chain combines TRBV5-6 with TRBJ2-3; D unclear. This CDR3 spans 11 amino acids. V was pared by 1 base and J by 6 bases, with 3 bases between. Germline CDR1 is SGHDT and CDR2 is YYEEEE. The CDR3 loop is CASSLSDTQYF. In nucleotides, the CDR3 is TGTGCCAGCAGCTTGTCGGATACGCAGTATTTT.

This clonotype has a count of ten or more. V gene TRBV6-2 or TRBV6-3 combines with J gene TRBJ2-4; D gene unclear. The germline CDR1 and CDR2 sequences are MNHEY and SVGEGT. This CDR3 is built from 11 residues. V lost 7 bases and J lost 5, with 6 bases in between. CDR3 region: CASKRENIQYF. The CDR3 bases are TGTGCCAGCAAAAGGGAAAACATTCAGTACTTC.

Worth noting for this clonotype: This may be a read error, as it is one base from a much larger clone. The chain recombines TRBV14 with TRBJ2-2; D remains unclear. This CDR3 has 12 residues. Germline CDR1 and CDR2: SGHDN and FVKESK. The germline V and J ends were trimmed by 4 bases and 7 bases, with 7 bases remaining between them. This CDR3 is CASSRHIGELFF. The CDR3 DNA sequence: TGTGCCAGCAGCCGACACATCGGGGAGCTGTTTTTT. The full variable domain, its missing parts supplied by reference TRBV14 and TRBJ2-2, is EAGVTQFPSHSVIEKGQTVTLRCDPISGHDNLYWYRRVMGKEIKFLLHFVKESKQDESGMPNNRFLAERTGGTYSTLKVQPAELEDSGVYFCASSRHIGELFFGEGSRLTVL.

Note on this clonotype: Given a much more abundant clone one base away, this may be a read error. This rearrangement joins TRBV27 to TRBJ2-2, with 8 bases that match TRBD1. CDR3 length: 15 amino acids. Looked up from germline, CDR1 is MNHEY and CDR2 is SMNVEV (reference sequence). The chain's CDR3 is CASSFSNQGAGALFF. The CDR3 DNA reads TGTGCCAGCAGTTTTTCCAACCAGGGGGCCGGGGCGCTGTTTTTT.

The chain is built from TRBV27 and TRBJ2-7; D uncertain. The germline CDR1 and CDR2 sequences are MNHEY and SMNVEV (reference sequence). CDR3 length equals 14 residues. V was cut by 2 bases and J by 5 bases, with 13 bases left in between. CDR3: CASSLGTYKNEQYF. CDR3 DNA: TGTGCCAGCAGTTTAGGAACCTACAAAAACGAGCAGTACTTC.

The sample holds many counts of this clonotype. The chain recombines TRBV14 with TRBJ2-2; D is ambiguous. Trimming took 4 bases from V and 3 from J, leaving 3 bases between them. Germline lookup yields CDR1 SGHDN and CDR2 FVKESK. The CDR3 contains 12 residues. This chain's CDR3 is CASSRHTGELFF. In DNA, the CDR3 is TGTGCCAGCAGCCGACACACCGGGGAGCTGTTTTTT.